These T cell receptor beta chains were read from a single sample in a study of OX40 agonist ivuxolimab in advanced cancers. The protocol was immunoSEQ multiplex PCR, while the TCRdb copy is restricted to in-frame clones and leaves out a portion. Altogether 70,000 to 95,000 clones are present, around 80% being singletons, with the ten largest covering 0.9% to 1.2%. This sample comprised CD4+ or CD8+ T cells sorted from blood, obtained in a trial of the OX40 agonist ivuxolimab. These receptors all stem from an adult with an advanced solid tumor such as melanoma, head and neck, liver or kidney cancer. The CDR3 runs from the conserved cysteine through the conserved F or W. The order of the fields is D gene, J gene, V gene, clone size, CDR3 protein, CDR3 DNA. A D gene is named only where the DNA matches it firmly. Only part of the rows carry a size: once, few, many, or a class if the clone is expanded.

D gene: .; J gene: TRBJ2-2; V gene: TRBV10-3; clone size: .; CDR3 protein: CAIRPGNTGELFF; CDR3 DNA: TGTGCCATCAGACCGGGGAACACCGGGGAGCTGTTTTTT
D gene: TRBD1; J gene: TRBJ1-6; V gene: TRBV28; clone size: .; CDR3 protein: CASRPGTGDSPLHF; CDR3 DNA: TGTGCCAGCAGGCCCGGGACAGGGGATTCACCCCTCCACTTT
D gene: TRBD2; J gene: TRBJ2-2; V gene: TRBV12-5; clone size: .; CDR3 protein: CASGLGAGGTGELFF; CDR3 DNA: TGTGCTAGTGGTTTGGGCGCGGGGGGCACCGGGGAGCTGTTTTTT
D gene: .; J gene: TRBJ2-3; V gene: TRBV9; clone size: few; CDR3 protein: CASSVGLRERATDTQYF; CDR3 DNA: TGTGCCAGCAGCGTAGGTTTGAGGGAGAGAGCTACAGATACGCAGTATTTT
D gene: TRBD1; J gene: TRBJ2-5; V gene: TRBV18; clone size: .; CDR3 protein: CASSTTGGETQYF; CDR3 DNA: TGTGCCAGCTCAACTACAGGGGGCGAGACCCAGTACTTC
D gene: TRBD2; J gene: TRBJ2-7; V gene: TRBV5-4; clone size: .; CDR3 protein: CASSFGGLAGTYEQYF; CDR3 DNA: TGTGCCAGCAGCTTCGGTGGGCTAGCGGGGACCTACGAGCAGTACTTC
D gene: TRBD2; J gene: TRBJ2-1; V gene: TRBV28; clone size: .; CDR3 protein: CASTEGGDNEQFF; CDR3 DNA: TGTGCCAGCACCGAGGGAGGGGACAATGAGCAGTTCTTC
D gene: .; J gene: TRBJ2-7; V gene: TRBV28; clone size: .; CDR3 protein: CASSLQGSPYEQYF; CDR3 DNA: TGTGCCAGCAGTTTGCAGGGATCCCCCTACGAGCAGTACTTC
D gene: TRBD2; J gene: TRBJ2-3; V gene: TRBV7-2; clone size: .; CDR3 protein: CASSYRLAGATDTQYF; CDR3 DNA: TGTGCCAGCAGCTATCGACTAGCGGGGGCAACAGATACGCAGTATTTT
D gene: TRBD1; J gene: TRBJ2-7; V gene: TRBV19; clone size: .; CDR3 protein: CASSAGQAYEQYF; CDR3 DNA: TGTGCCAGTAGTGCAGGACAGGCCTACGAGCAGTACTTC
D gene: TRBD1; J gene: TRBJ1-2; V gene: TRBV27; clone size: .; CDR3 protein: CASSAYRDRAYGYTF; CDR3 DNA: TGTGCCAGCAGTGCATACCGGGACAGGGCCTATGGCTACACCTTC
D gene: .; J gene: TRBJ2-7; V gene: TRBV6-5; clone size: .; CDR3 protein: CASSLSKGYEQYF; CDR3 DNA: TGTGCCAGCAGTTTATCGAAGGGGTACGAGCAGTACTTC
D gene: .; J gene: TRBJ2-7; V gene: TRBV10-3; clone size: .; CDR3 protein: CAISDGGAASEQYF; CDR3 DNA: TGTGCCATCAGTGATGGGGGGGCCGCGTCCGAGCAGTACTTC
D gene: .; J gene: TRBJ1-3; V gene: TRBV6-6; clone size: .; CDR3 protein: CASSYSVGNTIYF; CDR3 DNA: TGTGCCAGCAGTTACAGTGTGGGAAACACCATATATTTT
D gene: .; J gene: TRBJ2-6; V gene: TRBV7-3; clone size: .; CDR3 protein: CASTPNAGANVLTF; CDR3 DNA: TGTGCCAGCACTCCTAACGCTGGGGCCAACGTCCTGACTTTC
D gene: TRBD1; J gene: TRBJ1-6; V gene: TRBV5-1; clone size: .; CDR3 protein: CASSLGGQAVRSPLHF; CDR3 DNA: TGCGCCAGCAGCTTGGGCGGACAGGCGGTTCGGTCACCCCTCCACTTT
D gene: .; J gene: TRBJ1-3; V gene: TRBV5-4; clone size: .; CDR3 protein: CASSQTRQSSGNTIYF; CDR3 DNA: TGTGCCAGCAGCCAAACCAGACAGAGCTCTGGAAACACCATATATTTT
D gene: .; J gene: TRBJ2-3; V gene: TRBV18; clone size: .; CDR3 protein: CASSPRLVTIDAQYF; CDR3 DNA: TGTGCCAGCTCACCAAGGCTAGTGACGATAGACGCGCAGTATTTT
D gene: .; J gene: TRBJ1-4; V gene: TRBV28; clone size: .; CDR3 protein: CASSSGGSGNEKLFF; CDR3 DNA: TGTGCCAGCAGTTCGGGGGGTTCCGGTAATGAAAAACTGTTTTTT
D gene: TRBD1; J gene: TRBJ2-7; V gene: TRBV5-1; clone size: .; CDR3 protein: CASSEDRAYYEQYF; CDR3 DNA: TGCGCCAGCAGCGAGGACAGGGCATACTACGAGCAGTACTTC
D gene: TRBD2; J gene: TRBJ2-1; V gene: TRBV30; clone size: .; CDR3 protein: CAWGSSGGPFNEQFF; CDR3 DNA: TGTGCCTGGGGTTCAAGCGGGGGCCCTTTTAATGAGCAGTTCTTC
D gene: .; J gene: TRBJ1-4; V gene: TRBV2; clone size: .; CDR3 protein: CASSEVRGVGEKLFF; CDR3 DNA: TGTGCCAGCAGTGAAGTAAGGGGTGTGGGTGAAAAACTGTTTTTT
D gene: .; J gene: TRBJ1-1; V gene: TRBV14; clone size: .; CDR3 protein: CASSQDMGSEAFF; CDR3 DNA: TGTGCCAGCAGCCAAGATATGGGGTCTGAAGCTTTCTTT
D gene: TRBD1; J gene: TRBJ1-2; V gene: TRBV10-2; clone size: .; CDR3 protein: CASRAGTGVGYTF; CDR3 DNA: TGCGCCAGCAGAGCCGGGACAGGGGTTGGCTACACCTTC
D gene: .; J gene: TRBJ1-2; V gene: TRBV18; clone size: .; CDR3 protein: CASSLYEDSGRYTF; CDR3 DNA: TGTGCCAGCTCACTCTATGAGGACAGCGGCCGCTACACCTTC
D gene: TRBD1; J gene: TRBJ1-1; V gene: TRBV18; clone size: .; CDR3 protein: CASSPGQGWPEAFF; CDR3 DNA: TGTGCCAGCTCACCAGGACAGGGTTGGCCTGAAGCTTTCTTT
D gene: TRBD2; J gene: TRBJ2-1; V gene: TRBV7-8; clone size: .; CDR3 protein: CASSYPTSGETTSSYNEQFF; CDR3 DNA: TGTGCCAGCAGCTACCCGACTAGCGGGGAAACTACGAGCTCCTACAATGAGCAGTTCTTC
D gene: .; J gene: TRBJ1-5; V gene: TRBV6-6; clone size: few; CDR3 protein: CASSYSNVAINQPQHF; CDR3 DNA: TGTGCCAGCAGTTACTCCAACGTCGCGATAAATCAGCCCCAGCATTTT
D gene: .; J gene: TRBJ1-2; V gene: TRBV27; clone size: .; CDR3 protein: CASSNDNYGYTF; CDR3 DNA: TGTGCCAGCAGTAACGATAACTATGGCTACACCTTC
D gene: TRBD1; J gene: TRBJ1-6; V gene: TRBV5-1; clone size: .; CDR3 protein: CASSQGTGENSPLHF; CDR3 DNA: TGCGCCAGCAGCCAAGGGACAGGTGAGAATTCACCCCTCCACTTT
D gene: .; J gene: TRBJ1-5; V gene: TRBV19; clone size: .; CDR3 protein: CASRPGVGQPQHF; CDR3 DNA: TGTGCCAGTAGACCAGGGGTAGGTCAGCCCCAGCATTTT
D gene: .; J gene: TRBJ2-7; V gene: TRBV5-4; clone size: once; CDR3 protein: CASSLTGTHYEQYF; CDR3 DNA: TGTGCCAGCAGCTTAACCGGGACTCACTACGAGCAGTACTTC
D gene: .; J gene: TRBJ2-2; V gene: TRBV4-1; clone size: .; CDR3 protein: CASSQDGRATGELFF; CDR3 DNA: TGCGCCAGCAGCCAAGATGGCAGGGCCACCGGGGAGCTGTTTTTT
D gene: .; J gene: TRBJ1-2; V gene: TRBV2; clone size: .; CDR3 protein: CASSDPGYTF; CDR3 DNA: TGTGCCAGCAGTGATCCAGGCTACACCTTC
D gene: .; J gene: TRBJ2-3; V gene: TRBV7-8; clone size: .; CDR3 protein: CASRTPSRFTDTQYF; CDR3 DNA: TGTGCCAGCAGGACCCCCAGCAGATTCACAGATACGCAGTATTTT
D gene: .; J gene: TRBJ1-3; V gene: TRBV6-6; clone size: .; CDR3 protein: CASSYGQGFNTIYF; CDR3 DNA: TGTGCCAGCAGTTACGGGCAGGGTTTCAACACCATATATTTT
D gene: TRBD1; J gene: TRBJ1-2; V gene: TRBV19; clone size: .; CDR3 protein: CASSIGDRGSGYTF; CDR3 DNA: TGTGCCAGTAGTATTGGTGACAGGGGAAGTGGCTACACCTTC
D gene: TRBD1; J gene: TRBJ1-3; V gene: TRBV4-2; clone size: .; CDR3 protein: CASSQVGTGTGGNTIYF; CDR3 DNA: TGTGCCAGCAGCCAAGTGGGGACAGGGACGGGTGGAAACACCATATATTTT
D gene: .; J gene: TRBJ1-3; V gene: TRBV6-6; clone size: .; CDR3 protein: CASSYPGGISGNTIYF; CDR3 DNA: TGTGCCAGCAGTTATCCGGGGGGCATATCTGGAAACACCATATATTTT
D gene: .; J gene: TRBJ1-3; V gene: TRBV7-6; clone size: once; CDR3 protein: CASSFPSGNTIYF; CDR3 DNA: TGTGCCAGCAGCTTCCCCTCTGGAAACACCATATATTTT
D gene: .; J gene: TRBJ2-4; V gene: TRBV6-1; clone size: few; CDR3 protein: CASSERGQGVKNIQYF; CDR3 DNA: TGTGCCAGCAGTGAACGGGGGCAGGGGGTCAAAAACATTCAGTACTTC
D gene: .; J gene: TRBJ1-3; V gene: TRBV15; clone size: .; CDR3 protein: CATSRELKSGNTIYF; CDR3 DNA: TGTGCCACCAGCAGAGAACTGAAATCTGGAAACACCATATATTTT
D gene: .; J gene: TRBJ2-3; V gene: TRBV2; clone size: .; CDR3 protein: CASSEARGTQYF; CDR3 DNA: TGTGCCAGCAGTGAAGCCAGGGGTACGCAGTATTTT
D gene: .; J gene: TRBJ1-5; V gene: TRBV5-1; clone size: once; CDR3 protein: CASSLAGGNQPQHF; CDR3 DNA: TGCGCCAGCAGCTTGGCGGGGGGCAATCAGCCCCAGCATTTT
D gene: TRBD1; J gene: TRBJ1-1; V gene: TRBV6-5; clone size: .; CDR3 protein: CASSYPSRGDTEAFF; CDR3 DNA: TGTGCCAGCAGTTACCCCTCCAGGGGGGACACTGAAGCTTTCTTT
D gene: TRBD2; J gene: TRBJ2-3; V gene: TRBV9; clone size: .; CDR3 protein: CASSLRTSGGGGSTDTQYF; CDR3 DNA: TGTGCCAGCAGCCTCCGGACTAGCGGGGGTGGCGGGAGCACAGATACGCAGTATTTT
D gene: TRBD2; J gene: TRBJ2-3; V gene: TRBV9; clone size: once; CDR3 protein: CASSVGSSAGGTDTQYF; CDR3 DNA: TGTGCCAGCAGCGTAGGAAGCTCAGCGGGGGGCACAGATACGCAGTATTTT
D gene: .; J gene: TRBJ1-4; V gene: TRBV11-3; clone size: .; CDR3 protein: CASSQQHGEKLFF; CDR3 DNA: TGTGCCAGCAGCCAACAACATGGAGAAAAACTGTTTTTT
D gene: .; J gene: TRBJ1-4; V gene: TRBV19; clone size: .; CDR3 protein: CASSIGGTKNEKLFF; CDR3 DNA: TGTGCCAGTAGTATTGGCGGCACGAAGAATGAAAAACTGTTTTTT
D gene: .; J gene: TRBJ2-4; V gene: TRBV7-2; clone size: .; CDR3 protein: CASSFRGENIQYF; CDR3 DNA: TGTGCCAGCAGCTTCAGAGGGGAAAACATTCAGTACTTC
D gene: .; J gene: TRBJ1-3; V gene: TRBV5-1; clone size: .; CDR3 protein: CASSLGRSGQLNTIYF; CDR3 DNA: TGCGCCAGCAGCTTGGGCCGGTCCGGACAGTTAAACACCATATATTTT
D gene: .; J gene: TRBJ2-1; V gene: TRBV18; clone size: .; CDR3 protein: CASSPQGRSSYNEQFF; CDR3 DNA: TGTGCCAGCTCGCCACAAGGGAGGAGCTCCTACAATGAGCAGTTCTTC
D gene: .; J gene: TRBJ2-3; V gene: TRBV11-2; clone size: .; CDR3 protein: CASSFGTTLTDTQYF; CDR3 DNA: TGTGCCAGCAGCTTCGGGACAACCCTCACAGATACGCAGTATTTT